The 31 T cell receptor beta chains given below trace back to one sample, sequenced in a study of blood T cell repertoires in COVID-19. Only in-frame clones appear in the TCRdb table, and some are missing; sequencing was by immunoSEQ multiplex PCR. The sample comprises 93,000 or so clones, about 80% of which are singletons, and around 13% rests with the top ten. The sample consisted of peripheral blood. These receptors all stem from a human donor in a cohort sampled during active or convalescent COVID-19.

A remark on this clone: Germline and junction disagree at one end, which may indicate a read error. The V gene is TRBV3-1 (or the pseudogene TRBV3-2), the J gene TRBJ1-4, with a possible D match to TRBD1 (5 bases). Germline V gives CDR1 LGHDT, CDR2 YNNKEL (reference sequence). This CDR3 spans 10 amino acids. As DNA, the CDR3 is TGTGCCAGCAGCCAGATTGGACACCGTTTT. This sequence encodes CASSQIGHRF.

This chain joins TRBV2 and TRBJ1-2, with TRBD1 matching 7 bases. Germline lookup yields CDR1 SNHLY and CDR2 FYNNEI. This CDR3 comprises 15 residues. The J segment lost 8 bases and the V segment lost 0 bases, leaving 9 bases of the junction unmatched. CDR3 sequence reads: CASSEAPRQGGGYTF. CDR3 sequence (DNA): TGTGCCAGCAGTGAAGCGCCGAGACAGGGCGGGGGCTACACCTTC.

The J gene is TRBJ1-6, the V gene TRBV14; D is undetermined. This CDR3 is 13 amino acids long. V was shortened by 4 bases and J by 7 bases, with 8 bases between the two germline ends. Per germline, CDR1 SGHDN and CDR2 FVKESK. The CDR3 DNA is TGTGCCAGCAGCCGAGGGTTCAATTCACCCCTCCACTTT. Its translation: CASSRGFNSPLHF.

This rearrangement joins TRBV28 to TRBJ1-5, with 8 bases aligning to TRBD1. Germline V lookup: CDR1 MDHEN, CDR2 SYDVKM. This CDR3 is 14 amino acids long. The ends lost 11 bases at V and 7 bases at J; junction bases unmatched: 13. The CDR3 protein is CACKAGGLFQPQHF. CDR3 bases: TGTGCCTGCAAGGCAGGGGGCTTGTTCCAGCCCCAGCATTTT.

The CDR3 spells CASSFLVGGSSGNTIYF. In DNA, the CDR3 is TGCGCCAGCAGCTTTTTGGTCGGGGGTAGCTCTGGAAACACCATATATTTT. V and J are TRBV5-1 and TRBJ1-3; D perhaps matches TRBD1 (5 bases). Trimming cost V 2 bases and J 0 bases, with 15 bases left between them. The CDR3 is 17 amino acids. Germline V lookup: CDR1 SGHRS, CDR2 YFSETQ.

This chain links TRBV28 with TRBJ2-7, with 7 bases identical to TRBD2. The CDR3 has 13 residues. Germline V lookup: CDR1 MDHEN, CDR2 SYDVKM. V shed 7 bases and J 6 bases; nucleotides not matched to a gene: 9. The CDR3 here is CASTSAGEGEQYF. CDR3 DNA: TGTGCCAGCACCAGCGCGGGGGAGGGCGAGCAGTACTTC.

The chain employs TRBV10-3 and TRBJ2-1; the match to TRBD2 covers 12 bases. This CDR3 is 13 amino acids long. The V segment lost 11 bases and the J segment 8 bases; nucleotides outside the gene matches: 7. Germline V gives CDR1 ENHRY, CDR2 SYGVKD. CDR3 bases: TGTGCCGCCCTAGCGGGGGGGGGTGATGAGCAGTTCTTC. Translating gives CAALAGGGDEQFF.

V and J are TRBV12-3 or TRBV12-4 and TRBJ2-1; D uncertain. V gave up 5 bases and J gave up 3 bases, with 2 bases separating them. This CDR3 has 11 residues. CDR3 sequence reads: CASSRYNEQFF. DNA for the CDR3: TGTGCCAGCAGTCGCTACAATGAGCAGTTCTTC.

The rearrangement links TRBV6-5 to TRBJ1-2, with TRBD1 identical over 7 bases. Losses at the gene ends were 6 bases for V and 5 bases for J; bases not matched to a gene: 6. This CDR3 spans 13 amino acids. Per germline, CDR1 MNHEY and CDR2 SVGAGI. The CDR3 spells CASRRGQIYGYTF. The DNA of the CDR3 is TGTGCCAGCAGAAGGGGGCAGATTTATGGCTACACCTTC.

The rearrangement joins TRBV5-1 to TRBJ1-1; tentatively, D is TRBD1 (6 bases). Trimming pared 3 bases from V and 2 bases from J, leaving 11 bases between. Germline lookup yields CDR1 SGHRS and CDR2 YFSETQ. The CDR3 extends over 14 amino acids. The DNA for the CDR3 is TGCGCCAGCAGCTCTTACAGGGATAACACTGAAGCTTTCTTT. Its translation: CASSSYRDNTEAFF.

CDR3 amino acids: CSESTGTSTDTQYF. The CDR3 coding sequence is TGCAGCGAATCGACAGGAACTAGCACAGATACGCAGTATTTT. The chain is built from TRBV29-1 and TRBJ2-3; TRBD1 is a possible D gene (6 bases). This CDR3 is built from 14 residues. Germline values: CDR1 SQVTM, CDR2 ANQGSEA. V lost 7 bases, J lost 0 bases, and 14 bases lay in between.

The table lists this clone with a count of one. The genes are TRBV9 and TRBJ1-2, with D unclear. Germline V lookup: CDR1 SGDLS, CDR2 YYNGEE. V gave up 4 bases and J gave up 4 bases, with 11 bases separating them. The CDR3 spans 13 residues. CDR3 loop: CASSTRVSYGYTF. CDR3 in DNA: TGTGCCAGCAGCACTAGGGTCAGCTATGGCTACACCTTC. The whole variable domain, remainder taken from reference TRBV9 and TRBJ1-2, is DSGVTQTPKHLITATGQRVTLRCSPRSGDLSVYWYQQSLDQGLQFLIQYYNGEERAKGNILERFSAQQFPDLHSELNLSSLELGDSALYFCASSTRVSYGYTFGSGTRLTVV.

The V gene is TRBV11-2, the J gene TRBJ2-7; D not certain. The CDR3 covers 15 residues. Trimming stripped 5 bases from V and 6 bases from J, with 20 bases between. The V gene's germline CDR1 is SGHAT and CDR2 FQNNGV. The CDR3 DNA reads TGTGCCAGCAGCCGAACGACAATCCGAGCTGTCGAGCAGTACTTC. Translating it yields CASSRTTIRAVEQYF.

The chain joins TRBV5-1 to TRBJ2-7; D remains ambiguous. The germline V gene has CDR1 SGHRS and CDR2 YFSETQ. This CDR3 is 14 amino acids long. V lost 0 bases and J lost 5, with 12 bases in between. This CDR3 is CASSLDVMGHEQYF. The CDR3 DNA reads TGCGCCAGCAGCTTGGATGTCATGGGCCACGAGCAGTACTTC. Full variable domain (rest looked up from reference TRBV5-1 and TRBJ2-7): KAGVTQTPRYLIKTRGQQVTLSCSPISGHRSVSWYQQTPGQGLQFLFEYFSETQRNKGNFPGRFSGRQFSNSRSEMNVSTLELGDSALYLCASSLDVMGHEQYFGPGTRLTVT.

This clone was found a few times. The rearrangement links TRBV19 to TRBJ1-6; 8 positions agree with TRBD1. From germline, CDR1 is LNHDA and CDR2 SQIVND (reference sequence). The ends lost 6 bases at V and 6 bases at J; junction bases unmatched: 4. This CDR3 is built from 14 residues. CDR3 loop: CASRPGQANSPLHF. In nucleotides, the CDR3 is TGTGCCAGTAGACCGGGACAGGCTAATTCACCCCTCCACTTT.

The J gene is TRBJ2-7, the V gene TRBV19; D call uncertain. The CDR3 runs to 15 residues. V was cut by 3 bases and J by 2 bases, with 14 bases left in between. The germline CDR1 and CDR2 sequences are LNHDA and SQIVND (reference sequence). The CDR3 DNA sequence: TGTGCCAGTAGTATTCTCCCCGGTCTGCCCTACGAGCAGTACTTC. Protein: CASSILPGLPYEQYF.

Points on this clone: Other nucleotide sequences from this sample produce the same CDR3. The V and J genes are TRBV12-5 and TRBJ2-2, with D possibly being TRBD2 (6 bases). The germline CDR1 and CDR2 sequences are LGHNT and FRNRAP. Trimming removed 6 bases from V and 1 base from J, with 12 bases in between. CDR3 length equals 15 residues. The DNA of the CDR3 is TGTGCTAGTGGATCCTCCGGGGGGAACACCGGGGAGCTGTTTTTT. The encoded protein is CASGSSGGNTGELFF.

V usage is TRBV11-1 and J usage is TRBJ2-3; TRBD1 agrees at 9 bases. Germline loops: CDR1 SGHAT, CDR2 FQDESV (reference sequence). The CDR3 runs to 16 residues. With V trimmed by 5 bases and J by 4 bases, 10 bases remained unmatched. DNA of the CDR3: TGTGCCAGCAGCCCCGGGACAGGGAATTTGGCAGATACGCAGTATTTT. Translation gives CASSPGTGNLADTQYF.

The chain links TRBV2 to TRBJ1-2; 7 bases agree with TRBD1. V trimming: 6 bases; J trimming: 3 bases; junction bases outside the gene matches: 10. The CDR3 is 15 amino acids. CDR1 is SNHLY, CDR2 FYNNEI, per germline. The CDR3 sequence is CASRTGTADHYGYTF. CDR3 DNA sequence: TGTGCCAGCAGGACCGGGACAGCCGATCACTATGGCTACACCTTC.

This rearrangement joins TRBV4-3 to TRBJ2-2; 8 nucleotides align to TRBD2. Germline V gene data show CDR1 as LGHNA and CDR2 as YSLEER. After removal of 0 bases from V and 4 bases from J, the junction contained 7 bases not matched to a gene. The CDR3 spans 17 residues. CDR3: CASSQDGAGDATGELFF. The CDR3 DNA sequence: TGCGCCAGCAGCCAAGACGGAGCGGGGGACGCCACCGGGGAGCTGTTTTTT.

V usage is TRBV19 and J usage is TRBJ2-6, with D unclear. Germline CDR1 LNHDA, CDR2 SQIVND (reference sequence). Trimming took off 1 base at V and 0 bases at J, with 4 bases between the two ends. The CDR3 spans 15 residues. The CDR3 bases are TGTGCCAGTAGTATAGCCGGCTCTGGGGCCAACGTCCTGACTTTC. Translated: CASSIAGSGANVLTF.

The rearrangement links TRBV2 to TRBJ1-5, with unresolved D. V dropped 3 bases and J dropped 15 bases, with 15 bases sitting between them. This CDR3 region has 12 residues. CDR1 and CDR2 (germline): SNHLY, FYNNEI. Here the CDR3 DNA reads TGTGCCAGCAGTGATCTGCCTAAGCCACTGCATTTT. This gives the protein CASSDLPKPLHF.

This clone was seen once. The rearrangement uses TRBV3-1 (or the pseudogene TRBV3-2) and TRBJ1-1; 9 bases match TRBD1. CDR1 is LGHDT and CDR2 is YNNKEL in the germline V gene (reference sequence). The V segment lost 4 bases and the J segment 5 bases; nucleotides outside the gene matches: 8. The length of the CDR3 is 15 residues. Here the CDR3 reads CASSLPGTGRTEAFF. CDR3 DNA: TGTGCCAGCAGCCTCCCGGGGACAGGGCGGACTGAAGCTTTCTTT.

The rearrangement links TRBV19 to TRBJ2-1, with 7 bases fitting TRBD1. The CDR3 runs 14 residues. With V trimmed by 4 bases and J by 9 bases, 9 bases remained unmatched. Germline-derived CDR1 and CDR2 are LNHDA and SQIVND (reference sequence). The CDR3 is CASSTQGDSGEQFF. The CDR3 region has the DNA TGTGCCAGTAGTACCCAGGGGGACAGTGGTGAGCAGTTCTTC.

In nucleotides, the CDR3 is TGTGCCAGTAGAGCTACAGGGAATAGCAATCAGCCCCAGCATTTT. Its protein product is CASRATGNSNQPQHF. The chain employs TRBV19 and TRBJ1-5; tentatively, D is TRBD1 (6 bases). CDR3 length equals 15 residues. Looked up from germline, CDR1 is LNHDA and CDR2 is SQIVND (reference sequence). Trimming took off 6 bases at V and 0 bases at J, with 12 bases between the two ends.

The genes are TRBV7-9 and TRBJ1-1, with TRBD1 matching over 7 bases. This CDR3 is built from 16 residues. The trim removed 4 bases at V and 1 base at J, leaving 9 bases unmatched. Germline CDR1 SEHNR, CDR2 FQNEAQ (reference sequence). CDR3: CASSSTGAGENTEAFF. In nucleotides, the CDR3 is TGTGCCAGCAGCTCAACAGGGGCCGGGGAGAACACTGAAGCTTTCTTT.

The chain uses TRBV6-5 and TRBJ2-1, with D perhaps matching TRBD1 (5 bases). The CDR3 is 15 amino acids. V lost 0 bases and J 4 bases, leaving 10 bases between the germline ends. The germline CDR1 and CDR2 sequences are MNHEY and SVGAGI. CDR3 nucleotides: TGTGCCAGCAGTTACTCCATTGGACAATACAATGAGCAGTTCTTC. Its protein product is CASSYSIGQYNEQFF.

This chain uses TRBV5-8 with TRBJ2-7; weak D call: TRBD2 (6 bases). The CDR3 loop spans 14 amino acids. Germline V gives CDR1 SGHTS, CDR2 YDEGEE. Trimming took 1 base from V and 4 from J, leaving 12 bases between them. The CDR3 DNA follows: TGTGCCAGCAGCTTGAGATCCGCGGGATACGAGCAGTACTTC. Amino acids: CASSLRSAGYEQYF.

The chain is built from TRBV7-2 and TRBJ1-4; 9 bases align to TRBD1. With 4 bases clipped from V and 7 bases from J, the junction kept 13 bases outside the gene matches. Germline values: CDR1 SGHTA, CDR2 FQGNSA. CDR3 length equals 17 residues. The CDR3 sequence: CASSSRGLSTGGEKLFF. CDR3 nucleotides: TGTGCCAGCAGCTCCCGGGGGTTGTCGACAGGGGGTGAAAAACTGTTTTTT.

The table lists this clone with a count of one. The rearrangement links TRBV5-4 to TRBJ1-2, with 9 bases lining up with TRBD1. With V trimmed by 4 bases and J by 2 bases, 6 bases remained unmatched. Per the germline V gene, CDR1 is SGHNT and CDR2 is YYREEE (reference sequence). This CDR3 comprises 15 residues. The CDR3 region has the DNA TGTGCCAGCAGCCTGGCAGGGACAGGGAACTATGGCTACACCTTC. It is translated as CASSLAGTGNYGYTF.

This chain joins TRBV2 and TRBJ2-7, with a tentative D call TRBD1 (5 bases). Trimming stripped 7 bases from V and 3 bases from J, with 13 bases between. This CDR3 has 13 residues. Looked up from germline, CDR1 is SNHLY and CDR2 is FYNNEI. The CDR3 is CASNSHRLYEQYF. Written as DNA, the CDR3 is TGTGCCAGCAATTCCCACAGGCTCTACGAGCAGTACTTC.